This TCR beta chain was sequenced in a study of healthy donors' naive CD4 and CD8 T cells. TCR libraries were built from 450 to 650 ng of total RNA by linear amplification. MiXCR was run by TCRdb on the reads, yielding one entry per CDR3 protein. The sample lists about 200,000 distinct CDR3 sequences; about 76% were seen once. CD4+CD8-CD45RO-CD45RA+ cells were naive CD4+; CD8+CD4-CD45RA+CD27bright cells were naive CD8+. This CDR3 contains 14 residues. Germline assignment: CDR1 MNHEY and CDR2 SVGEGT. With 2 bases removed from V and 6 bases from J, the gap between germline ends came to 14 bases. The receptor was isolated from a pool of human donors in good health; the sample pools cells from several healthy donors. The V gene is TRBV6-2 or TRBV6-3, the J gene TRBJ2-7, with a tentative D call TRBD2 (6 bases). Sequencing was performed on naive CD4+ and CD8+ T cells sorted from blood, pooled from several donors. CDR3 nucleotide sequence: TGTGCCAGCAGTTACGGAACCCGGAGGGGCGAGCAGTACTTC. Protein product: CASSYGTRRGEQYF.